Sequencing of this T cell receptor beta chain was carried out in a study of Graves' ophthalmopathy and Graves' hyperthyroidism. This clonotype was counted at least ten times. Ages of hyperthyroidism patients ran from 18 to 65, and their diagnoses were new, under 2 months' duration. No donor had other autoimmune disease, uncontrolled infection, pregnancy or lactation. RNA transcripts were the source from which TCR beta CDR3 regions were amplified. RT-PCR was first run with HTBI primers, then multiplex PCR in a second round. TCRdb passed the multiplex PCR reads through MiXCR, listing each CDR3 protein once. The table has fewer than 650,000 distinct CDR3 sequences, 20% to 25% seen once. This CDR3 contains 15 residues. Germline CDR1 LNHNV, CDR2 YYDKDF (reference sequence). The V end lost 0 bases, the J end lost 4 bases, and 12 bases lay between the germline ends.

The sequence was obtained from a woman younger than 30 with stable Graves' hyperthyroidism. Some clones in this sample may be carry-over from other donors' samples. The chain carries TRBV15 and TRBJ2-5, with a tentative D call TRBD2 (6 bases). The source material was peripheral blood. This CDR3 reads CATSRDYGGVETQYF. DNA for the CDR3: TGTGCCACCAGCAGAGATTACGGGGGAGTAGAGACCCAGTACTTC. Using reference TRBV15 and TRBJ2-5 for the parts outside the CDR3, the full variable domain is DAMVIQNPRYQVTQFGKPVTLSCSQTLNHNVMYWYQQKSSQAPKLLFHYYDKDFNNEADTPDNFQSRRPNTSFCFLDIRSPGLGDTAMYLCATSRDYGGVETQYFGPGTRLLVL.